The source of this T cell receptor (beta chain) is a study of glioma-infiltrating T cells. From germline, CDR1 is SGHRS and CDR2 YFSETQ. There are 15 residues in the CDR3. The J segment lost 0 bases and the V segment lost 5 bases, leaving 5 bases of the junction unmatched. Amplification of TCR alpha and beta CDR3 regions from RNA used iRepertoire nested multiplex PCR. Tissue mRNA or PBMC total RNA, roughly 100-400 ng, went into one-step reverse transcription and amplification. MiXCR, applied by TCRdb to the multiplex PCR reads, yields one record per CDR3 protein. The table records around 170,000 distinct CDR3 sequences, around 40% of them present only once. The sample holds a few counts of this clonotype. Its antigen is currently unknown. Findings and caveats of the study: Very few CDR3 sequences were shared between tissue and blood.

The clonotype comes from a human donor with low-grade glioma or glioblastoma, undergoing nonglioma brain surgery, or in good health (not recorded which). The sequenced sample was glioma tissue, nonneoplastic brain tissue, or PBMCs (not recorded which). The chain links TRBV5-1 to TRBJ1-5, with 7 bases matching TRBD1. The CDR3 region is CASRLGDSSNQPQHF. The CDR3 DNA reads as TGCGCCAGCAGGCTTGGGGACAGTAGCAATCAGCCCCAGCATTTT. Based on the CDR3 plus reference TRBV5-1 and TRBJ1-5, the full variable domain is KAGVTQTPRYLIKTRGQQVTLSCSPISGHRSVSWYQQTPGQGLQFLFEYFSETQRNKGNFPGRFSGRQFSNSRSEMNVSTLELGDSALYLCASRLGDSSNQPQHFGDGTRLSIL.